This TCR beta chain came from a study of blood T cell repertoires in COVID-19. Study at large: T cells, B-cell-depleted T cells, or PBMCs provided the cDNA or gDNA that served as material.

This clone was detected only a few times. Trimming took 4 bases from V and 4 from J, leaving 8 bases between them. The CDR3 has 12 residues. Germline loops: CDR1 SGHRS, CDR2 YFSETQ. Assay used: immunoSEQ multiplex PCR; TCRdb lists only in-frame clones, some missing. The table shows roughly 58,000 clones, with about 81% occurring only once. The sequenced sample consisted of peripheral blood. This chain connects TRBV5-1 to TRBJ1-1, with D unresolved. This clonotype was obtained from a man in his sixties with COVID-19, enrolled during active disease. CDR3 protein: CASSGGGTEAFF. In DNA form, the CDR3 reads TGCGCCAGCAGCGGAGGAGGCACTGAAGCTTTCTTT.